This T cell receptor beta chain was captured by sequencing in a study of blood T cell repertoires in COVID-19. Study background: Researchers got acute and convalescent COVID-19 samples from the United States, Italy and Spain. In each case, the material was cDNA or gDNA derived from T cells, B-cell-depleted T cells, or PBMCs.

In the study's own analysis: Amplified reference gene primers provided the basis for estimating nucleated cell counts. Data came from immunoSEQ multiplex PCR; TCRdb stores just in-frame clones and leaves some out. That table furnishes V, J and clone size, whereas the DNA furnished D and trimming. Of some 460,000 clones in the sample, around 89% are singletons; the top ten hold roughly 4.3%. Germline loops: CDR1 MDHEN, CDR2 SYDVKM. The CDR3 has 16 residues. Trimming left V 4 bases short and J 2 bases short, with 15 bases between. The genes are TRBV28 and TRBJ1-5; D possibly corresponds to TRBD1 (5 bases). The receptor was isolated from a woman aged 30 to 39 with acute or convalescent COVID-19. Input material: peripheral blood. DNA for the CDR3: TGTGCCAGCAGTTCCGTTAGGGGAAGGGGCAATCAGCCCCAGCATTTT. Its protein product is CASSSVRGRGNQPQHF.